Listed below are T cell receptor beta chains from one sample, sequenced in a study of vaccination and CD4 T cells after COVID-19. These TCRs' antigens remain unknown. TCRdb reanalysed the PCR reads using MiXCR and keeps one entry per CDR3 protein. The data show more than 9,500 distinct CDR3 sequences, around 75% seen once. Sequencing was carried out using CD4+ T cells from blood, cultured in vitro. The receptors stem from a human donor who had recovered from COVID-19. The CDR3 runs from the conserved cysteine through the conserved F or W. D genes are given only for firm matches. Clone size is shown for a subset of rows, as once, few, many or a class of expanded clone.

CASSLAPDTEAFF,TGCGCCAGCAGCTTGGCCCCAGACACTGAAGCTTTCTTT,-,TRBJ1-1,-,TRBV5-1
CASSLVTSGQFF,TGTGCCAGCAGCTTGGTGACTTCTGGGCAGTTCTTC,-,TRBJ2-1,-,TRBV5-5
CASSSGIYGYTF,TGTGCCAGCAGTTCCGGGATCTATGGCTACACCTTC,-,TRBJ1-2,-,TRBV27
CASRAGQGISYEQYF,TGTGCCAGCAGGGCGGGACAGGGGATTTCCTACGAGCAGTACTTC,TRBD1,TRBJ2-7,-,TRBV2
CATSRDRSPTNEKLFF,TGTGCCACCAGCAGAGATCGGAGTCCAACTAATGAAAAACTGTTTTTT,-,TRBJ1-4,once,TRBV15
CASTYNDRNYGYTF,TGTGCCAGCACCTATAACGACAGAAACTATGGCTACACCTTC,-,TRBJ1-2,-,TRBV6-1
CASSYLGFTGELFF,TGTGCCAGCAGTTACTTGGGGTTCACCGGGGAGCTGTTTTTT,-,TRBJ2-2,once,TRBV6-2/TRBV6-3
CASSLSGRGPYEQYF,TGCGCCAGCAGCTTGAGCGGGAGAGGTCCCTACGAGCAGTACTTC,TRBD2,TRBJ2-7,-,TRBV5-1
CASSKVRGRCGSDTEAFF,TGTGCCAGCAGCAAAGTGCGGGGAAGGTGCGGAAGCGACACTGAAGCTTTCTTT,-,TRBJ1-1,once,TRBV21-1
CASSVQGTKNIQYF,TGTGCCAGCAGTGTACAGGGCACCAAAAACATTCAGTACTTC,-,TRBJ2-4,-,TRBV2
CSARVGVTTEAFF,TGCAGTGCTAGAGTTGGGGTAACGACTGAAGCTTTCTTT,-,TRBJ1-1,-,TRBV20-1
CASSSRTNSRTDTQYF,TGTGCCAGCAGCTCTCGGACGAATAGCCGCACAGATACGCAGTATTTT,-,TRBJ2-3,-,TRBV7-9
CSARQGSNEKLFF,TGCAGTGCTCGACAGGGGTCTAATGAAAAACTGTTTTTT,TRBD1,TRBJ1-4,-,TRBV20-1
CATSRSTGGYTGELFF,TGTGCCACCTCTAGATCGACAGGGGGCTACACCGGGGAGCTGTTTTTT,TRBD1,TRBJ2-2,-,TRBV24-1
CASSIPVTGGSYGYTF,TGTGCCAGCAGTATCCCGGTGACAGGGGGATCTTATGGCTACACCTTC,TRBD1,TRBJ1-2,few,TRBV2
CASTPPGRGGYTF,TGTGCCAGCACCCCCCCCGGACGGGGTGGCTACACCTTC,-,TRBJ1-2,-,TRBV7-8
CSARDPEGERPGASNIQYF,TGCAGTGCTAGAGACCCTGAGGGAGAGCGGCCAGGGGCCTCGAACATTCAGTACTTC,-,TRBJ2-4,-,TRBV20-1
CASSFAGWGGYTF,TGTGCCAGCAGTTTTGCAGGTTGGGGTGGCTACACCTTC,-,TRBJ1-2,-,TRBV12-3/TRBV12-4
CASTQPGKETQYF,TGTGCCAGCACCCAACCCGGTAAAGAGACCCAGTACTTC,-,TRBJ2-5,-,TRBV6-1
CASSLDLDRVNTEAFF,TGTGCCAGCAGTTTAGATCTCGACAGGGTTAACACTGAAGCTTTCTTT,TRBD1,TRBJ1-1,-,TRBV28
CSATDVAGHLRINEQFF,TGCAGTGCCACAGATGTAGCAGGGCACCTCCGCATCAATGAGCAGTTCTTC,-,TRBJ2-1,-,TRBV20-1
CASCLTGTSGSVDTQYF,TGTGCCAGCTGTTTGACCGGGACTAGCGGGAGTGTAGATACGCAGTATTTT,TRBD2,TRBJ2-3,-,TRBV6-5
CASSVTVSNQPQHF,TGTGCCAGCTCAGTGACAGTCTCCAATCAGCCCCAGCATTTT,-,TRBJ1-5,-,TRBV18
CASIGESRGNQPQHF,TGCGCCAGCATTGGGGAGTCCAGGGGCAATCAGCCCCAGCATTTT,-,TRBJ1-5,-,TRBV10-2
CATSREGSVREAFF,TGTGCCACCAGCAGAGAGGGGAGCGTTCGTGAAGCTTTCTTT,-,TRBJ1-1,-,TRBV15
CASAPGGNTEAFF,TGTGCCAGTGCCCCAGGGGGGAACACTGAAGCTTTCTTT,TRBD1,TRBJ1-1,-,TRBV19
CASSPRDRLSSPLHF,TGTGCCAGTAGTCCACGGGACCGTCTAAGTTCACCCCTCCACTTT,-,TRBJ1-6,-,TRBV19
CASSGGGQKETQYF,TGTGCCAGCAGCGGGGGGGGACAGAAAGAGACCCAGTACTTC,-,TRBJ2-5,-,TRBV7-2
CASSERQGVFSEQYF,TGTGCCAGCAGTGAGAGGCAGGGGGTCTTCTCCGAGCAGTACTTC,TRBD1,TRBJ2-7,-,TRBV2
CASSLLRAGVYNEQFF,TGTGCCAGCAGCCTGCTGAGGGCGGGGGTTTACAATGAGCAGTTCTTC,TRBD2,TRBJ2-1,-,TRBV5-4
CASSIARAGGKPYNEQFF,TGTGCCAGTAGTATAGCCAGAGCGGGGGGAAAGCCCTACAATGAGCAGTTCTTC,TRBD2,TRBJ2-1,-,TRBV19
CSAARTTVMNTEAFF,TGCAGTGCCGCTCGTACCACGGTTATGAACACTGAAGCTTTCTTT,-,TRBJ1-1,once,TRBV20-1
CASSDPGQIKTQYF,TGCGCCAGCAGCGATCCCGGACAGATAAAGACCCAGTACTTC,-,TRBJ2-5,-,TRBV10-2
CASSLPTGSNTGELFF,TGTGCCAGCAGCTTACCAACTGGATCGAACACCGGGGAGCTGTTTTTT,-,TRBJ2-2,-,TRBV7-2
CASSELRTGYRPSPLHF,TGTGCCAGCAGTGAACTCAGGACAGGGTATCGTCCATCACCCCTCCACTTT,TRBD1,TRBJ1-6,-,TRBV2
CASSEQGWNTIYF,TGTGCCAGCAGCGAACAGGGGTGGAACACCATATATTTT,TRBD1,TRBJ1-3,few,TRBV6-1
CASSVYNQPQHF,TGTGCCAGCAGCGTCTACAATCAGCCCCAGCATTTT,-,TRBJ1-5,few,TRBV7-2
CASSLDGEGTDTQYF,TGTGCCAGCAGTTTAGACGGGGAGGGCACAGATACGCAGTATTTT,-,TRBJ2-3,-,TRBV27
CASSSHSGQGLNTGELFF,TGTGCCAGCAGTTCCCACTCGGGACAGGGGCTAAACACCGGGGAGCTGTTTTTT,TRBD1,TRBJ2-2,-,TRBV6-5
CSASVAGELFF,TGCAGTGCTAGTGTTGCCGGGGAGCTGTTTTTT,-,TRBJ2-2,-,TRBV20-1
CASSEGQENQPQHF,TGTGCCAGCAGTGAGGGACAGGAAAATCAGCCCCAGCATTTT,TRBD1,TRBJ1-5,few,TRBV6-1
CASSDFPTYEQYF,TGTGCCAGCAGTGATTTCCCCACCTACGAGCAGTACTTC,-,TRBJ2-7,-,TRBV6-4
CASSHGLAGTDTQYF,TGTGCCAGCAGCCACGGACTAGCGGGGACAGATACGCAGTATTTT,TRBD2,TRBJ2-3,-,TRBV7-2
CASSLRDRGNYGYTF,TGTGCCAGCAGCTTGAGGGACAGGGGGAACTATGGCTACACCTTC,TRBD1,TRBJ1-2,-,TRBV5-4
CASSFPRQGLISPLHF,TGTGCCAGCAGTTTCCCGAGACAGGGTCTCATTTCACCCCTCCACTTT,TRBD1,TRBJ1-6,-,TRBV28
CATSSRTGSIYGYTF,TGTGCCACCAGCTCTAGGACAGGTTCGATCTATGGCTACACCTTC,TRBD1,TRBJ1-2,large,TRBV15
CASSLGYTEAFF,TGTGCCAGCAGTTTAGGGTACACTGAAGCTTTCTTT,-,TRBJ1-1,-,TRBV12-3/TRBV12-4
CASRGSTSSGELFF,TGCGCCAGCAGAGGCTCGACTAGTTCCGGGGAGCTGTTTTTT,-,TRBJ2-2,-,TRBV5-1
CASTLGGVGVYEQYF,TGTGCCAGCACCCTGGGGGGGGTTGGGGTTTACGAGCAGTACTTC,-,TRBJ2-7,-,TRBV21-1
CASSQGNTQYF,TGTGCCAGCAGCCAGGGAAATACGCAGTATTTT,-,TRBJ2-3,-,TRBV6-1
CASSEDQGRRGNYGYTF,TGTGCCAGCAGTGAAGATCAGGGACGAAGAGGAAACTATGGCTACACCTTC,-,TRBJ1-2,-,TRBV2
CASSIWGDRQDEQFF,TGTGCCAGTAGTATATGGGGGGACAGACAGGATGAGCAGTTCTTC,-,TRBJ2-1,-,TRBV19
CASRRTGWQPQHF,TGTGCCAGCAGACGGACAGGGTGGCAGCCCCAGCATTTT,TRBD1,TRBJ1-5,few,TRBV2